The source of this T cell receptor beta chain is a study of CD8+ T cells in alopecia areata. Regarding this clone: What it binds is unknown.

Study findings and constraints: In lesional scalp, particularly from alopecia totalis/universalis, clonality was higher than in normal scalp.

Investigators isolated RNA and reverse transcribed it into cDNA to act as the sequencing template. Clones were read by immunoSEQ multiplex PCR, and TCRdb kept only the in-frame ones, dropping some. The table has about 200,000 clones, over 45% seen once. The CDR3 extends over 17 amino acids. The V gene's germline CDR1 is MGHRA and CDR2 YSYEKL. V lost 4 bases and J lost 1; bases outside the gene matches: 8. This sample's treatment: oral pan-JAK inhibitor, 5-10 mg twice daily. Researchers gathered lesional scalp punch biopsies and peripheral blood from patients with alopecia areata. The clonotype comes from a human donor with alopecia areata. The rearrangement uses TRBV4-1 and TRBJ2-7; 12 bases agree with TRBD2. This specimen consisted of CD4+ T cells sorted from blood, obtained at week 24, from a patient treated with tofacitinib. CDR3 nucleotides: TGCGCCAGCAGCCGAGACCCCGGACTAGCGGGGTCCTACGAGCAGTACTTC. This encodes CASSRDPGLAGSYEQYF.